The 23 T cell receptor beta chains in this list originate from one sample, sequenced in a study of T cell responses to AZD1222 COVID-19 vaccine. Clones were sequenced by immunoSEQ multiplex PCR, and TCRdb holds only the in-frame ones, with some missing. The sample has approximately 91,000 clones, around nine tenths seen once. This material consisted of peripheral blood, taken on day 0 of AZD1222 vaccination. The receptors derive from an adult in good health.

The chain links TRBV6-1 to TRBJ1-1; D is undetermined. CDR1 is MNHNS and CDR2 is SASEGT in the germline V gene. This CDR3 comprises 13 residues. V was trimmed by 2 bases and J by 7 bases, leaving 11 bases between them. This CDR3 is CASSEFKGDEAFF. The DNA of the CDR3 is TGTGCCAGCAGTGAATTCAAGGGAGATGAAGCTTTCTTT.

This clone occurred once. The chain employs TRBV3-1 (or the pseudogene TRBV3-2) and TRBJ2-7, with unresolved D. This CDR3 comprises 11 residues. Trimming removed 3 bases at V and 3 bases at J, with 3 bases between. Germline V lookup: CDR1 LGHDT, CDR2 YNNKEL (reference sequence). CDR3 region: CASSQSYEQYF. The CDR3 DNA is TGTGCCAGCAGCCAGAGCTACGAGCAGTACTTC.

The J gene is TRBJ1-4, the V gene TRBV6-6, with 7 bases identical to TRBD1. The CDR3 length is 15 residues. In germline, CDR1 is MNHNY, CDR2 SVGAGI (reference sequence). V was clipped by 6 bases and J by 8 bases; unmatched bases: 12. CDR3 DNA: TGTGCCAGCAGACCCCAAACAGGGGTGGGGGAAAAACTGTTTTTT. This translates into CASRPQTGVGEKLFF.

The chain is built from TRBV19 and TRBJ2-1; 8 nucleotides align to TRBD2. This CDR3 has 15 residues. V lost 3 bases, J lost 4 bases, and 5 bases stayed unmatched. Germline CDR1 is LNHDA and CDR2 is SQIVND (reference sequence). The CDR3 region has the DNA TGTGCCAGTAGTATCGGGCGGGGGGCGTACAATGAGCAGTTCTTC. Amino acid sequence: CASSIGRGAYNEQFF.

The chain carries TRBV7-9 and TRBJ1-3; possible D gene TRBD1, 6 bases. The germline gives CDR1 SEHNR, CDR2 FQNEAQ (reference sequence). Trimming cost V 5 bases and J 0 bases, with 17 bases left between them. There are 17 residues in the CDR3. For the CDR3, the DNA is TGTGCCAGCAGCAATCTACTACAGGGTCTCTCTGGAAACACCATATATTTT. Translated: CASSNLLQGLSGNTIYF.

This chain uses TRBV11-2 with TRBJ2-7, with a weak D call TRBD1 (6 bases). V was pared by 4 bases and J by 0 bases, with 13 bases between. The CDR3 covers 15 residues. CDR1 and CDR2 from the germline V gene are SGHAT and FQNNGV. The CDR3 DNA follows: TGTGCCAGCAGCTACCCGGGGACACGCTCCTACGAGCAGTACTTC. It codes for CASSYPGTRSYEQYF.

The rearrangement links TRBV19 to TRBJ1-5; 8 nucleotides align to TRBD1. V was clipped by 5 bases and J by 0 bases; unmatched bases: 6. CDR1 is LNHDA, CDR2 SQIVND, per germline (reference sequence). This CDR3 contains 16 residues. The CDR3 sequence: CASSAWTGNSNQPQHF. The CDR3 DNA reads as TGTGCCAGTAGTGCCTGGACAGGGAATAGCAATCAGCCCCAGCATTTT.

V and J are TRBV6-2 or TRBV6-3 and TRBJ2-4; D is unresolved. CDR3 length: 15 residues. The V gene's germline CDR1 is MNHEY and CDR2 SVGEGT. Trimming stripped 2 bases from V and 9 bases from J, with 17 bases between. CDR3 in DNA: TGTGCCAGCAGTTACGGATCTAGTGAATTGGGCATTCAGTACTTC. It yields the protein CASSYGSSELGIQYF.

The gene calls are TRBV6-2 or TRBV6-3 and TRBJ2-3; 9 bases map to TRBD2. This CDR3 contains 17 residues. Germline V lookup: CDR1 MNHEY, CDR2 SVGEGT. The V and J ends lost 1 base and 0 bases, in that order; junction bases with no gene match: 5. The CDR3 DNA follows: TGTGCCAGCAGTTACTTCCAGCGGGGGGTAAGCACAGATACGCAGTATTTT. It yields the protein CASSYFQRGVSTDTQYF.

CDR3 region: CASSLGLGQETQYF. CDR3 bases: TGTGCCAGCAGCCTTGGACTAGGGCAAGAGACCCAGTACTTC. The chain joins TRBV27 to TRBJ2-5; 7 bases match TRBD2. This CDR3 has 14 residues. Germline-derived CDR1 and CDR2 are MNHEY and SMNVEV (reference sequence). After removal of 6 bases from V and 2 bases from J, the junction contained 6 bases not matched to a gene.

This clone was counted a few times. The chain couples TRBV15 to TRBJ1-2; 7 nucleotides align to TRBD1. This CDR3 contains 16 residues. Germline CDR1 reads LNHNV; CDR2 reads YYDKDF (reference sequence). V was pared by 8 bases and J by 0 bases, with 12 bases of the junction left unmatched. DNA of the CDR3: TGTGCCACCGGCCGGCAGGGAGGGGGCCCTAACTATGGCTACACCTTC. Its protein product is CATGRQGGGPNYGYTF.

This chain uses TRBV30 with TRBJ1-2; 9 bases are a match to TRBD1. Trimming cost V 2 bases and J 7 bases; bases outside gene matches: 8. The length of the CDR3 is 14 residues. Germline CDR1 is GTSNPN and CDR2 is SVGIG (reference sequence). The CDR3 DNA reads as TGTGCCTGGAGTACCGGACAGGGGCTCGTTGGCTACACCTTC. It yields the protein CAWSTGQGLVGYTF.

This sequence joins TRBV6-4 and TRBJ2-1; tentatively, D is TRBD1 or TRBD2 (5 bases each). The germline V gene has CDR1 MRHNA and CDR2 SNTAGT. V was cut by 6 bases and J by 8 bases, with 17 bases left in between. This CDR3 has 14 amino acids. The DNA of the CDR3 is TGTGCCAGCAGCGACGGGACCTCCGGCCATGAGCAGTTCTTC. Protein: CASSDGTSGHEQFF.

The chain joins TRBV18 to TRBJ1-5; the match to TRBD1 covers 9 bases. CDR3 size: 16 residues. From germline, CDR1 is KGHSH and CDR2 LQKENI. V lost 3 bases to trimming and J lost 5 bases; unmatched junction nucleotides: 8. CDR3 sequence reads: CASSPGTGRTDQPQHF. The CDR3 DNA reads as TGTGCCAGCTCACCTGGGACAGGGCGTACGGATCAGCCCCAGCATTTT. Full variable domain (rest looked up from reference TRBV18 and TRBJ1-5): NAGVMQNPRHLVRRRGQEARLRCSPMKGHSHVYWYRQLPEEGLKFMVYLQKENIIDESGMPKERFSAEFPKEGPSILRIQQVVRGDSAAYFCASSPGTGRTDQPQHFGDGTRLSIL.

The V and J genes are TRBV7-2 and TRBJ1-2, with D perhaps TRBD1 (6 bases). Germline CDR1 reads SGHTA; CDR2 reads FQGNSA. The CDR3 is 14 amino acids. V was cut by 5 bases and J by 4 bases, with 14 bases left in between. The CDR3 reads CASSPQGPGYGYTF. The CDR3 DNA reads TGTGCCAGCAGCCCTCAGGGGCCCGGCTATGGCTACACCTTC. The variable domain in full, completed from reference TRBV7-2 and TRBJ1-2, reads GAGVSQSPSNKVTEKGKDVELRCDPISGHTALYWYRQSLGQGLEFLIYFQGNSAPDKSGLPSDRFSAERTGGSVSTLTIQRTQQEDSAVYLCASSPQGPGYGYTFGSGTRLTVV.

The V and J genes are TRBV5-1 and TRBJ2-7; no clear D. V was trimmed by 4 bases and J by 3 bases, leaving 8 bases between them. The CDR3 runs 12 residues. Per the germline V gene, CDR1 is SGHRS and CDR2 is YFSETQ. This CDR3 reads CASSPGDYEQYF. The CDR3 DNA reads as TGCGCCAGCAGCCCCGGCGACTACGAGCAGTACTTC.

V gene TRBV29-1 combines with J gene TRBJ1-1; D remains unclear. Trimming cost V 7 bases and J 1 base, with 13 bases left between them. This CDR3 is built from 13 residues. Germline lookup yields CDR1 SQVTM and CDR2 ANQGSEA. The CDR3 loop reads CSATSVENTEAFF. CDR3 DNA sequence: TGCAGCGCCACTTCCGTCGAGAACACTGAAGCTTTCTTT.

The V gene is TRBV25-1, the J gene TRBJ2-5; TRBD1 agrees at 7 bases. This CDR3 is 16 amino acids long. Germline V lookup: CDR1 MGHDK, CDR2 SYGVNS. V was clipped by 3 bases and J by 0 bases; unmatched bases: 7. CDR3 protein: CASSDRDREYQETQYF. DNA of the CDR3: TGTGCCAGCAGTGACCGCGACAGGGAGTACCAAGAGACCCAGTACTTC.

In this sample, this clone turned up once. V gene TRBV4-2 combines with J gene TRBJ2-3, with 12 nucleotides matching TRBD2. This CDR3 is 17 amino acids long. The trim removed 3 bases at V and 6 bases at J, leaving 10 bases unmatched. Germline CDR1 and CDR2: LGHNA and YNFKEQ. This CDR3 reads CASSHFDLAGGMDTQYF. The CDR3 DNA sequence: TGTGCCAGCAGCCATTTCGACCTAGCGGGGGGGATGGATACGCAGTATTTT.

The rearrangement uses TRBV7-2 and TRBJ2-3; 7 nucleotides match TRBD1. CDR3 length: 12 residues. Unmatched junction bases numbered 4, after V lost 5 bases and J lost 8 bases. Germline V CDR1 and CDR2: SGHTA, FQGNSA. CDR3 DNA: TGTGCCAGCAGCACAGGGGCGGGTACGCAGTATTTT. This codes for CASSTGAGTQYF.

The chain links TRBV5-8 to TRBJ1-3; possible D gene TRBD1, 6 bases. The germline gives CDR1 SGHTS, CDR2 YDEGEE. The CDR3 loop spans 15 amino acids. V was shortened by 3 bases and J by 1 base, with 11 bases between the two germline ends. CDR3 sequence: CASSWRDNSGNTIYF. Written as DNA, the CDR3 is TGTGCCAGCAGCTGGAGGGACAATTCTGGAAACACCATATATTTT.

CDR3 residues: CASSQRGNEAFF. The DNA of the CDR3 is TGTGCCAGCAGCCAACGGGGGAATGAAGCTTTCTTT. The V gene is TRBV6-5, the J gene TRBJ1-1; tentative D call: TRBD1 (5 bases). Trimming removed 6 bases from V and 7 bases from J, with 12 bases in between. There are 12 residues in the CDR3. The germline CDR1 and CDR2 sequences are MNHEY and SVGAGI.

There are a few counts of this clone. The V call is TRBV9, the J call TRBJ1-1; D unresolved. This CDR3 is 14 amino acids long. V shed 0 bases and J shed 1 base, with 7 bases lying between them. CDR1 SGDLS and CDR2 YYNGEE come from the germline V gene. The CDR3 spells CASSVDTRNTEAFF. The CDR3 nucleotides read TGTGCCAGCAGCGTAGATACTAGGAACACTGAAGCTTTCTTT.